The 14 T cell receptor beta chains below come from one sample, sequenced in a study of blood T cell repertoires in COVID-19. This table comes from immunoSEQ multiplex PCR, and its TCRdb copy is limited to in-frame clones, with some not included. The table includes under 80,000 clones, around 74% detected once. Sequenced material: peripheral blood. The source of these receptors is a man aged 55 to 70 with COVID-19, enrolled during active disease.

The chain is built from TRBV11-3 and TRBJ2-5, with a weak D call TRBD2 (6 bases). The DNA end favors TRBJ2-7, so the J call may be wrong. Germline V gene lookup returns CDR1 SGHNT and CDR2 YENEEA. This CDR3 region has 13 residues. The CDR3 sequence: CASSTRRAYEQYF. In nucleotides, the CDR3 is TGTGCCAGCAGCACCCGGAGGGCCTACGAGCAGTACTTC.

The genes are TRBV7-2 and TRBJ2-1, with TRBD2 matching 8 bases. Losses at the gene ends were 2 bases for V and 9 bases for J; bases not matched to a gene: 6. This CDR3 has 14 amino acids. Germline assignment: CDR1 SGHTA and CDR2 FQGNSA. The CDR3 DNA follows: TGTGCCAGCAGCTTACTCGGGAGGGCCAGTGAGCAGTTCTTC. Translating it yields CASSLLGRASEQFF. Full variable domain (missing parts from reference TRBV7-2 and TRBJ2-1): GAGVSQSPSNKVTEKGKDVELRCDPISGHTALYWYRQSLGQGLEFLIYFQGNSAPDKSGLPSDRFSAERTGGSVSTLTIQRTQQEDSAVYLCASSLLGRASEQFFGPGTRLTVL.

This clone has only a few counts. Germline and junction disagree at one end, which may indicate a read error. V and J are TRBV28 and TRBJ1-5; 8 bases match TRBD1. The CDR3 covers 12 residues. Germline lookup yields CDR1 MDHEN and CDR2 SYDVKM. The CDR3 region has the DNA TGTGCCAGCAGTCCCCAGGGACAGGCGGCCCTTTTT. Translated, it gives CASSPQGQAALF.

The gene calls are TRBV10-3 and TRBJ2-4, with D perhaps matching TRBD1 (5 bases). CDR3 length equals 17 residues. The V gene lost 0 bases and the J gene lost 0 bases, with 12 bases spanning the gap. Germline CDR1 and CDR2: ENHRY and SYGVKD. The CDR3 spells CAISESGAVLAKNIQYF. CDR3 bases: TGTGCCATCAGTGAGTCTGGGGCAGTCCTAGCCAAAAACATTCAGTACTTC.

V usage is TRBV7-9 and J usage is TRBJ2-1; TRBD2 might be the D (6 bases). The germline V and J ends were trimmed by 4 bases and 3 bases, with 16 bases remaining between them. Germline CDR1 reads SEHNR; CDR2 reads FQNEAQ (reference sequence). The CDR3 length is 16 residues. In DNA, the CDR3 is TGTGCCAGCAGCTCAGCCCGTGCCGGGGGCTACAATGAGCAGTTCTTC. Amino acid sequence: CASSSARAGGYNEQFF. Using reference TRBV7-9 and TRBJ2-1 for the parts outside the CDR3, the full variable domain is DTGVSQNPRHKITKRGQNVTFRCDPISEHNRLYWYRQTLGQGPEFLTYFQNEAQLEKSRLLSDRFSAERPKGSFSTLEIQRTEQGDSAMYLCASSSARAGGYNEQFFGPGTRLTVL.

This chain joins TRBV7-6 and TRBJ2-7, with D possibly TRBD1 on 5 matching bases. V lost 5 bases to trimming and J lost 0 bases, with 11 bases between them. The CDR3 runs to 14 residues. CDR1 SGHVS and CDR2 FNYEAQ come from the germline V gene. The CDR3 DNA follows: TGTGCCAGCAGCCCCGACAGTTCCTCCTACGAGCAGTACTTC. Translated, it gives CASSPDSSSYEQYF.

In its sample, this clone was seen a few times. The chain has TRBV19 and TRBJ1-1, with a possible D match to TRBD1 (5 bases). Germline-derived CDR1 and CDR2 are LNHDA and SQIVND (reference sequence). CDR3 size: 14 residues. Trimming removed 5 bases from V and 7 bases from J, with 17 bases in between. The CDR3 protein is CASSPSTGLHEAFF. The CDR3 DNA sequence: TGTGCCAGTAGTCCTTCTACAGGCCTCCATGAAGCTTTCTTT.

The chain carries TRBV23-1 and TRBJ2-7; the D is unclear. TRBV23-1 belongs to the ORF category, with a function that is uncertain. The CDR3 is 12 amino acids. CDR3 protein: CAKPKWSYEQYF. In DNA form, the CDR3 reads TGCGCGAAGCCGAAGTGGTCCTACGAGCAGTACTTC.

The CDR3 DNA is TGTGCCAGCAGTGAATTCGGGTACGAGCAGTACTTC. Its translation: CASSEFGYEQYF. The chain has TRBV25-1 and TRBJ2-7, with D hard to call. V lost 1 base and J 4 bases, leaving 5 bases between the germline ends. Germline V lookup: CDR1 MGHDK, CDR2 SYGVNS. The CDR3 has 12 amino acids.

V is TRBV10-3 and J is TRBJ2-2, with 9 bases fitting TRBD2. The CDR3 loop spans 16 amino acids. J lost 7 bases, V lost 4 bases, and 10 bases had no gene match. Germline CDR1 reads ENHRY; CDR2 reads SYGVKD. CDR3: CAISGLTSGVHGELFF. In DNA, the CDR3 is TGTGCCATCAGTGGGTTGACTAGCGGAGTACACGGGGAGCTGTTTTTT.

J is TRBJ2-5 and V is TRBV3-1 (or the pseudogene TRBV3-2); D gene ambiguous. V lost 1 base, J lost 5 bases, and 11 bases lay in between. The CDR3 is 14 amino acids. The germline V gene has CDR1 LGHDT and CDR2 YNNKEL (reference sequence). In DNA form, the CDR3 reads TGTGCCAGCAGCCAAGTACAGCCCGGTGAGACCCAGTACTTC. The encoded protein is CASSQVQPGETQYF.

This chain links TRBV6-5 with TRBJ2-7, with 7 nucleotides matching TRBD1. Germline V gives CDR1 MNHEY, CDR2 SVGAGI. The CDR3 runs 13 residues. V gave up 6 bases and J gave up 6 bases; unmatched junction bases: 8. The CDR3 loop reads CASRSTGASEQYF. DNA of the CDR3: TGTGCCAGCAGATCTACAGGGGCCAGCGAGCAGTACTTC.

The chain employs TRBV5-1 and TRBJ2-7; TRBD1 agrees at 7 bases. This CDR3 spans 14 amino acids. Germline V gives CDR1 SGHRS, CDR2 YFSETQ. The V gene end was trimmed by 5 bases and the J gene end by 3 bases; junction bases not matched to a gene: 8. CDR3 in DNA: TGCGCCAGCAGGCCGACAGGGTGGGGCTACGAGCAGTACTTC. Its translation is CASRPTGWGYEQYF.

In this sample, this clone turned up once. The chain recombines TRBV12-3 or TRBV12-4 with TRBJ1-1; unclear D gene. CDR3 length equals 13 residues. Trimming left V 0 bases short and J 8 bases short, with 10 bases between. The CDR3 nucleotides read TGTGCCAGCAGTTTAGCGCTTGCCGGGGAAGCTTTCTTT. Protein sequence: CASSLALAGEAFF.